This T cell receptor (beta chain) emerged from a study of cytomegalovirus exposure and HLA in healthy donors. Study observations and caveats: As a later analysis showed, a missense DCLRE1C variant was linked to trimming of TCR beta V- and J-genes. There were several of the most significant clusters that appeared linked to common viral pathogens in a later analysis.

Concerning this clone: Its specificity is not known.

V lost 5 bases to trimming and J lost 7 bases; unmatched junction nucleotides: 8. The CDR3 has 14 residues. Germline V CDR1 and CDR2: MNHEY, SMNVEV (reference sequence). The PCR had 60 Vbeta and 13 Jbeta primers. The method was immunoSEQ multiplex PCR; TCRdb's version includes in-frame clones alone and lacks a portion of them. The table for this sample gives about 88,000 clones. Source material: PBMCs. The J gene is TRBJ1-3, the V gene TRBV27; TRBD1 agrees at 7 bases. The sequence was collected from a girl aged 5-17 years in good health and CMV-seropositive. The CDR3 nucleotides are TGTGCCAGCAGTCCACAGGGGATCGGCAACACCATATATTTT. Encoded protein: CASSPQGIGNTIYF.